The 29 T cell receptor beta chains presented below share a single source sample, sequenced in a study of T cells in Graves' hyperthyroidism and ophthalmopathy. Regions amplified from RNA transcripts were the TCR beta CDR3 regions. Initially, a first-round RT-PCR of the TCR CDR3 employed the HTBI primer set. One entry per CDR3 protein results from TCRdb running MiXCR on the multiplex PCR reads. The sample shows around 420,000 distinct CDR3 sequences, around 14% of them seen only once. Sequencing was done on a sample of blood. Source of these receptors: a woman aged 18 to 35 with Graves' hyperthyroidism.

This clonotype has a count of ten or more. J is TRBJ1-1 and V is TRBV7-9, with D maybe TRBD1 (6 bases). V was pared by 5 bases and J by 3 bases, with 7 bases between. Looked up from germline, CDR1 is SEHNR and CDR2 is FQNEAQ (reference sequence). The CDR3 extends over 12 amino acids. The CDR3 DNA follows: TGTGCCAGCAGCAACAGGGACACTGAAGCTTTCTTT. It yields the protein CASSNRDTEAFF.

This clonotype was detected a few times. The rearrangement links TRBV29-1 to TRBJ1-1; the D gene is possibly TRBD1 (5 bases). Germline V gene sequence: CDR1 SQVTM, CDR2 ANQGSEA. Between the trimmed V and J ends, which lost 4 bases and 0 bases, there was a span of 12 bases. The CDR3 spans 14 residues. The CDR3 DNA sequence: TGCAGCGTTGTGGATGGGGGGGTGAACACTGAAGCTTTCTTT. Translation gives CSVVDGGVNTEAFF.

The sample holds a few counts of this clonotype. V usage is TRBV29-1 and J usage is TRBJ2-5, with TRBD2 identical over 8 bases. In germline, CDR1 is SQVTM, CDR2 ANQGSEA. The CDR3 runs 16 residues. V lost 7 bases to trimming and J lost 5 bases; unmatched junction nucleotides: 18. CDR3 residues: CSARGGSGRAGETQYF. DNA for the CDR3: TGCAGCGCTCGGGGGGGGTCCGGGAGGGCAGGGGAGACCCAGTACTTC.

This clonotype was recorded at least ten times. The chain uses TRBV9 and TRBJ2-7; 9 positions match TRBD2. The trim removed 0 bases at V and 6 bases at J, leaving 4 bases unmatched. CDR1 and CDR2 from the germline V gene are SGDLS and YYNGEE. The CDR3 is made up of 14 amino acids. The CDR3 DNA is TGTGCCAGCAGCGTAGGTAGCGGGAGACTCGAGCAGTACTTC. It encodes CASSVGSGRLEQYF.

In DNA form, the CDR3 reads TGTGCCAGCTCACCACTCCGAACTAGCGGGAGAGAGAACACCGGGGAGCTGTTTTTT. Protein product: CASSPLRTSGRENTGELFF. This chain links TRBV18 with TRBJ2-2, with 11 nucleotides matching TRBD2. The CDR3 runs 19 residues. The V gene's germline CDR1 is KGHSH and CDR2 LQKENI. V lost 1 base and J lost 1; bases outside the gene matches: 8.

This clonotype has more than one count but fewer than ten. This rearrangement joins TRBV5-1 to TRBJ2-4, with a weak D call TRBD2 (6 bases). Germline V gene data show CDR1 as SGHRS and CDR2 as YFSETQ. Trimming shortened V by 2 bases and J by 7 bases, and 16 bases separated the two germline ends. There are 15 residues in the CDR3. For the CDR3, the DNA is TGCGCCAGCAGCTTTAGCGGCTGGGGCGGGAACATTCAGTACTTC. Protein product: CASSFSGWGGNIQYF.

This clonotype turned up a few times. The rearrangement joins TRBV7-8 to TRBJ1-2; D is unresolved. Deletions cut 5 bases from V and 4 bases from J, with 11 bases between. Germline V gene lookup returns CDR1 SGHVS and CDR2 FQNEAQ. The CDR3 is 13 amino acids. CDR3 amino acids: CASSPREFYGYTF. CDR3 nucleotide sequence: TGTGCCAGCAGCCCCAGAGAGTTCTATGGCTACACCTTC.

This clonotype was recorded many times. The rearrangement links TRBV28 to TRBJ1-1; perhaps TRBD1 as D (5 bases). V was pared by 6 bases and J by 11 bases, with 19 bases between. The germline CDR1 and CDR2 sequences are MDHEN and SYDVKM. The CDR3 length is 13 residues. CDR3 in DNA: TGTGCCAGCAGCTATGCCGACGGGGCGAGTGCTTTCTTT. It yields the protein CASSYADGASAFF.

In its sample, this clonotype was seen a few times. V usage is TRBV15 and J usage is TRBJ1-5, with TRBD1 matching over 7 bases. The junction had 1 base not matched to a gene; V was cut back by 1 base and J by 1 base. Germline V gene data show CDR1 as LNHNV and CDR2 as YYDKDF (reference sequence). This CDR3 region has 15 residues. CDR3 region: CATSRVGGSNQPQHF. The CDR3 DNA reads TGTGCCACCAGCAGAGTAGGGGGCAGCAATCAGCCCCAGCATTTT. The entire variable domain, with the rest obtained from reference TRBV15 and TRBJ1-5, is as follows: DAMVIQNPRYQVTQFGKPVTLSCSQTLNHNVMYWYQQKSSQAPKLLFHYYDKDFNNEADTPDNFQSRRPNTSFCFLDIRSPGLGDTAMYLCATSRVGGSNQPQHFGDGTRLSIL.

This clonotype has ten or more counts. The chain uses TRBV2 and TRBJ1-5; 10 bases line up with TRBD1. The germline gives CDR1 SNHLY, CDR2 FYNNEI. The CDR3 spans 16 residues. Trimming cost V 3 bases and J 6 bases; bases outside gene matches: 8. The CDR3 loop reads CASSETGGQMGQPQHF. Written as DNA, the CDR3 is TGTGCCAGCAGTGAGACAGGGGGCCAAATGGGTCAGCCCCAGCATTTT.

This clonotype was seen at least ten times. The CDR3 loop reads CSARWQHGYTF. DNA of the CDR3: TGCAGTGCTAGATGGCAACATGGCTACACCTTC. The rearrangement uses TRBV20-1 and TRBJ1-2; D is unclear. The CDR3 extends over 11 amino acids. Germline lookup yields CDR1 DFQATT and CDR2 SNEGSKA (reference sequence). Trimming cost V 2 bases and J 6 bases, with 7 bases left between them.

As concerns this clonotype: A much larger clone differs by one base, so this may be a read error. CDR3 sequence: CANSQTGVTPGTQYF. CDR3 bases: TGTGCCAACAGCCAAACGGGAGTTACGCCGGGGACCCAGTACTTC. This chain links TRBV7-3 with TRBJ2-5; D may be TRBD2 (6 bases). The CDR3 covers 15 residues. Looked up from germline, CDR1 is SGHTA and CDR2 is FQGTGA.

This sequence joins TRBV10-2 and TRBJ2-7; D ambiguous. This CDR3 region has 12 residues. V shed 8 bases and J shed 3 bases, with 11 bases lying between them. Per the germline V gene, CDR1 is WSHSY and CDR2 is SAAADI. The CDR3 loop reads CASPAPSYEQYF. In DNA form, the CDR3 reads TGCGCCAGCCCTGCCCCCAGCTACGAGCAGTACTTC.

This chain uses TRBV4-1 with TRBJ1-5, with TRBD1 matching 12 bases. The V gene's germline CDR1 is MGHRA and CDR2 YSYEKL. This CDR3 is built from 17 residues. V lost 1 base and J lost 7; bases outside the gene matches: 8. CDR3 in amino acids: CASSQGGTGGLGQPQHF. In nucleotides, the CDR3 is TGCGCCAGCAGCCAAGGTGGGACAGGGGGCTTAGGGCAGCCCCAGCATTTT.

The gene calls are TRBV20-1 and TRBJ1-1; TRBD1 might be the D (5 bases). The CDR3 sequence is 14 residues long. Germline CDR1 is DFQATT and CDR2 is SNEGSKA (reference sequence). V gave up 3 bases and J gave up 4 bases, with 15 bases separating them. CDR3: CSASGSGLGTEAFF. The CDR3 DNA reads TGCAGTGCTAGTGGGTCAGGGCTAGGCACTGAAGCTTTCTTT.

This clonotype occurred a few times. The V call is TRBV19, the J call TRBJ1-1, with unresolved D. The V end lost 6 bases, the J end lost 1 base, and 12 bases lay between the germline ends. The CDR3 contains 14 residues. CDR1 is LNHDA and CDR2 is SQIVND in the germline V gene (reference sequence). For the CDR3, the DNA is TGTGCCAGTAGACACAGAGGGAGGAACACTGAAGCTTTCTTT. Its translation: CASRHRGRNTEAFF.

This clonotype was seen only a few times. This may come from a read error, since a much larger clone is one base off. In DNA, the CDR3 is TGTGCCAGCAGCGGTAGCGGGGGGGCCGGTGGTACGCAGTATTTT. Translation: CASSGSGGAGGTQYF. The chain joins TRBV7-2 to TRBJ2-3, with 11 bases identical to TRBD2. The J segment lost 8 bases and the V segment lost 5 bases, leaving 9 bases of the junction unmatched. Germline loops: CDR1 SGHTA, CDR2 FQGNSA. The CDR3 covers 15 residues. Looking up the rest from reference TRBV7-2 and TRBJ2-3 gives the full variable domain: GAGVSQSPSNKVTEKGKDVELRCDPISGHTALYWYRQSLGQGLEFLIYFQGNSAPDKSGLPSDRFSAERTGGSVSTLTIQRTQQEDSAVYLCASSGSGGAGGTQYFGPGTRLTVL.

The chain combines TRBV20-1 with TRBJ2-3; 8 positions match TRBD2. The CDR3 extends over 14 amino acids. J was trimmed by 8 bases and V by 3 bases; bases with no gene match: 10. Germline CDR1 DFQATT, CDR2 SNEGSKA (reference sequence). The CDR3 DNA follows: TGCAGTGCTAGTATGAGCGGGGGCCTTGTTACGCAGTATTTT. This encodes CSASMSGGLVTQYF.

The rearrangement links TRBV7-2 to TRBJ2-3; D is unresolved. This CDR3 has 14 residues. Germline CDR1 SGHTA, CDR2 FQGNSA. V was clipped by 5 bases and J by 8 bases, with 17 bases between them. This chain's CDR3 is CASSLQLAPPTQYF. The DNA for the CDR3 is TGTGCCAGCAGCCTACAACTGGCCCCCCCTACGCAGTATTTT.

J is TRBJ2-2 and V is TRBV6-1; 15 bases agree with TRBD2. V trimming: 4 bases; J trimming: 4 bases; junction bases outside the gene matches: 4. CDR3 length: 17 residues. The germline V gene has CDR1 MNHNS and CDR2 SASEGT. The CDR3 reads CASSVSGLAGGTGELFF. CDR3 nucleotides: TGTGCCAGCAGTGTATCGGGACTAGCGGGAGGCACCGGGGAGCTGTTTTTT.

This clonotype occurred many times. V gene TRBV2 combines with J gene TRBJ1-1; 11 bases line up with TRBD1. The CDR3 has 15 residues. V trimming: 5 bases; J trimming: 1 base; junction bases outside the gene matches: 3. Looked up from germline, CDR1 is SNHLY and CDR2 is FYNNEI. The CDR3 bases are TGTGCCAGCAGTCGGGACAGGGGGTCGAACACTGAAGCTTTCTTT. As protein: CASSRDRGSNTEAFF. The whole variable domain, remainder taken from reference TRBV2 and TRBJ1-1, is EPEVTQTPSHQVTQMGQEVILRCVPISNHLYFYWYRQILGQKVEFLVSFYNNEISEKSEIFDDQFSVERPDGSNFTLKIRSTKLEDSAMYFCASSRDRGSNTEAFFGQGTRLTVV.

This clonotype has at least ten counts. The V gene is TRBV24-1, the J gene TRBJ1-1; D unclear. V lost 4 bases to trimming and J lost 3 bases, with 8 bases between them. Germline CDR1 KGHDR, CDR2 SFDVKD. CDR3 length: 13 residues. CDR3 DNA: TGTGCCACCAGTGACCCGAGGGACACTGAAGCTTTCTTT. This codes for CATSDPRDTEAFF.

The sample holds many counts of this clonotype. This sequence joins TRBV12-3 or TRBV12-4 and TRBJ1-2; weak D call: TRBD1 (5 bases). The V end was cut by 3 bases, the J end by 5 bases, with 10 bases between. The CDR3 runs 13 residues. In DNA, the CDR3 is TGTGCCAGCAGTTTTGGGACGGATTATGGCTACACCTTC. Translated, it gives CASSFGTDYGYTF.

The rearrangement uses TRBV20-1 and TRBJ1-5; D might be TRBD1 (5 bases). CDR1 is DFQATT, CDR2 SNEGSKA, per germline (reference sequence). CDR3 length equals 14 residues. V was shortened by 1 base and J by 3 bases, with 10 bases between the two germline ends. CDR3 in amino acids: CSARVRGNNQPQHF. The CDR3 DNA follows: TGCAGTGCTAGAGTGAGGGGAAACAATCAGCCCCAGCATTTT.

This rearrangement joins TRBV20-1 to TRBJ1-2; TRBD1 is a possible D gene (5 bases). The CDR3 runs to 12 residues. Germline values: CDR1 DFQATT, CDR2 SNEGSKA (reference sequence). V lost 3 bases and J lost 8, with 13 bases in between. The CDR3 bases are TGCAGTGCTAGGAGGGGACTTGGAGGCTACACCTTC. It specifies CSARRGLGGYTF.

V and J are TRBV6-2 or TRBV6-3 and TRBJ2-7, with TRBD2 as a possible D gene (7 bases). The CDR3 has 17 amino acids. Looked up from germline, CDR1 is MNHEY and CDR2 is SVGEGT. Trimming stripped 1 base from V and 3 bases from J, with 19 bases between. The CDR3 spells CASSYLTQGGADYEQYF. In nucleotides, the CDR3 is TGTGCCAGCAGTTACTTGACTCAAGGGGGGGCGGACTACGAGCAGTACTTC.

CDR3 nucleotides: TGCAGTGCTAGAGATATATTGGGCCCACAGGGGCTCGAAAAACTGTTTTTT. This encodes CSARDILGPQGLEKLFF. This chain joins TRBV20-1 and TRBJ1-4, with 7 bases fitting TRBD1. The junction had 15 bases not matched to a gene; V was cut back by 0 bases and J by 8 bases. The CDR3 is made up of 17 amino acids. Germline assignment: CDR1 DFQATT and CDR2 SNEGSKA (reference sequence).

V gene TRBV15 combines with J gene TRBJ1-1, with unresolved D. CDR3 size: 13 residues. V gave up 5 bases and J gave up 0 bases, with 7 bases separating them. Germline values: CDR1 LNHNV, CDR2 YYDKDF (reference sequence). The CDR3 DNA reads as TGTGCCACCAGCGTAAAAATGAACACTGAAGCTTTCTTT. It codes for CATSVKMNTEAFF.

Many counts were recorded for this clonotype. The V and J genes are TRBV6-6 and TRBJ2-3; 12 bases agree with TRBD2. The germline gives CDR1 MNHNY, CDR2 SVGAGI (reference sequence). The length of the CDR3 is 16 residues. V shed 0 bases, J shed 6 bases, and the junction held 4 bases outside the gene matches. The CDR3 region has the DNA TGTGCCAGCAGTTACTCGGCTAGCGGGGGGGTGGATACGCAGTATTTT. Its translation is CASSYSASGGVDTQYF.